This TCR beta chain was identified during a study of blood T cell repertoires in COVID-19. For the study at large: Nucleic acid was either cDNA or gDNA, and it came from T cells, B-cell-depleted T cells, or PBMCs.

Germline assignment: CDR1 LNHDA and CDR2 SQIVND (reference sequence). With 6 bases clipped from V and 7 bases from J, the junction kept 12 bases outside the gene matches. The CDR3 is 16 amino acids. Sequencing used immunoSEQ multiplex PCR; TCRdb keeps in-frame clones, though not all of them. The sample holds 150,000 or so clones, more than 85% seen once. This sequence originates from a woman aged 55-69 years with COVID-19, enrolled during active disease. Sequencing was performed on peripheral blood. The rearrangement joins TRBV19 to TRBJ1-4, with TRBD1 matching over 9 bases. CDR3 loop: CASSQGTGGDVEKLFF. CDR3 sequence (DNA): TGTGCCAGTAGCCAAGGAACAGGGGGCGATGTTGAAAAACTGTTTTTT.